The TCR beta chain under discussion was sequenced for a study of blood T cell repertoires in COVID-19. V gave up 2 bases and J gave up 0 bases, with 8 bases separating them. The CDR3 spans 14 residues. Per germline, CDR1 GTSNPN and CDR2 SVGIG (reference sequence). In the authors' methods: Amplification of reference gene primers was used by the study to estimate nucleated cell counts. Profiling relied on immunoSEQ multiplex PCR, and the TCRdb table lists in-frame clones only, not all of them. Clonal size and the V and J genes are those of that table, whereas D and trimming came from the DNA. In the table there are 37,000 or so clones, approximately 86% of which are singletons.

The sequence was collected from a human donor in a cohort sampled during active COVID-19. The sample taken for sequencing was peripheral blood. The chain couples TRBV30 to TRBJ1-3; D gene uncertain. This CDR3 reads CAWSRGNSGNTIYF. DNA of the CDR3: TGTGCCTGGAGTCGGGGAAACTCTGGAAACACCATATATTTT.